The sequence of this T cell receptor (beta chain) was determined in a study of T cell repertoires in cytomegalovirus infection. Study-wide context: Through public TCR beta signatures, both CMV infection and matching HLA type were indicated. Study results and caveats: HLA-C-restricted, CMV-specific TCR beta clonotypes were dominant ex vivo. CMV carriers with the relevant HLA were identified by cumulative public TCR beta family frequency.

TCRdb itself ran the reads through MiXCR, one entry per CDR3 protein. This sample has a few hundred thousand distinct CDR3 sequences, with 15% to 20% found just once. Germline values: CDR1 SSHAT, CDR2 FNYEAQ (reference sequence). This CDR3 comprises 13 residues. This clonotype was observed at least ten times. Its antigen remains unknown. At one of its ends the junction is not consistent with the germline gene, which may arise from a read error. The material sequenced was PBMCs. The chain employs TRBV7-7 and TRBJ2-1; maybe TRBD2 (5 bases). This receptor was obtained from a human donor in good health (CMV status not recorded). Some clones in this sample may be carry-over from other donors' samples. The CDR3 reads CASSQADYSKQFF. The CDR3 region has the DNA TGTGCTAGCAGCCAGGCAGACTACTCCAAGCAGTTCTTC.